Reported below is one T cell receptor (beta chain). These data come from a study of CD8+ T cells in alopecia areata. The CDR3 has 14 amino acids. Unmatched junction bases numbered 5, after V lost 5 bases and J lost 4 bases. Per the germline V gene, CDR1 is SEHNR and CDR2 is FQNEAQ (reference sequence). Alopecia areata patients provided lesional scalp punch biopsies and peripheral blood. From PBMCs, CD4+ and CD8+ T cells were sorted. In each case, RNA was isolated and then reverse transcribed into cDNA as the sequencing template. The repertoire was sequenced with immunoSEQ multiplex PCR; TCRdb's copy has only in-frame clones and lacks some. This table has 55,000 to 65,000 clones, 44% appearing once.

The sequenced sample was NKG2D-low CD8+ T cells sorted from blood. The clonotype originates from a human donor with alopecia areata. The gene calls are TRBV7-9 and TRBJ2-7, with 10 bases aligning to TRBD2. CDR3 sequence (DNA): TGTGCCAGCAGCCCCCCTAGCGGGAGATACGAGCAGTACTTC. It codes for CASSPPSGRYEQYF.